A selection of T cell receptor beta chains follows, all from one sample in a study of T-cell reconstitution after alpha-beta-depleted transplantation in children. Using its own MiXCR run on the PCR reads, TCRdb lists one record per CDR3 protein. The profile shows about 610,000 distinct CDR3 sequences, about 10% of them singletons. Specimen: PBMCs from the stem cell graft donor, collected from the stem cell graft. Receptors originate from a human donor who donated a stem cell graft to a child with acute myeloid leukemia. CDR3s include the opening cysteine and the closing phenylalanine or tryptophan. Each record gives: V gene, J gene, CDR3 protein.

v_gene: TRBV29-1; j_gene: TRBJ2-1; CDR3aa: CSVQGTSGGNEQFF
v_gene: TRBV12-3/TRBV12-4; j_gene: TRBJ2-2; CDR3aa: CASSWGSSGGSNTGELFF
v_gene: TRBV6-5; j_gene: TRBJ1-5; CDR3aa: CASSYASMGVNQPQHF
v_gene: TRBV15; j_gene: TRBJ2-4; CDR3aa: CATSRDPNIQYF
v_gene: TRBV30; j_gene: TRBJ2-3; CDR3aa: CAWSDSHTDTQYF
v_gene: TRBV20-1; j_gene: TRBJ2-4; CDR3aa: CSARDQGELLAKNIQYF
v_gene: TRBV12-3/TRBV12-4; j_gene: TRBJ1-2; CDR3aa: CASSLTGAGRGYTF
v_gene: TRBV10-3; j_gene: TRBJ2-7; CDR3aa: CAIREGLAGEQYF
v_gene: TRBV6-5; j_gene: TRBJ1-4; CDR3aa: CAGKRDSLNEKLFF
v_gene: TRBV15; j_gene: TRBJ2-1; CDR3aa: CATSRDVSETTGNEQFF
v_gene: TRBV5-1; j_gene: TRBJ2-5; CDR3aa: CASSQIDSRETQYF
v_gene: TRBV7-2; j_gene: TRBJ2-7; CDR3aa: CASSLGTGHGEQYF
v_gene: TRBV5-1; j_gene: TRBJ2-7; CDR3aa: CASSVEGLAGREQYF
v_gene: TRBV19; j_gene: TRBJ2-3; CDR3aa: CASRQTDTQYF
v_gene: TRBV4-2; j_gene: TRBJ2-3; CDR3aa: CASSQVSGRTDTQYF
v_gene: TRBV9; j_gene: TRBJ2-2; CDR3aa: CASSNRHLIFAGELFF
v_gene: TRBV29-1; j_gene: TRBJ2-7; CDR3aa: CSVTFTSGKTEQYF
v_gene: TRBV19; j_gene: TRBJ2-2; CDR3aa: CASGTSVNTGELFF
v_gene: TRBV29-1; j_gene: TRBJ1-4; CDR3aa: CSVVTGEKLFF
v_gene: TRBV3-1; j_gene: TRBJ2-3; CDR3aa: CASSQGAAVVTQYF
v_gene: TRBV12-3/TRBV12-4; j_gene: TRBJ1-2; CDR3aa: CASSTTGRASNYGYTF
v_gene: TRBV20-1; j_gene: TRBJ2-3; CDR3aa: CSASPGGRGADTQYF
v_gene: TRBV7-6; j_gene: TRBJ2-3; CDR3aa: CASSLSNLYGRARDTQYF
v_gene: TRBV6-1; j_gene: TRBJ1-3; CDR3aa: CASSGTGYGNTIYF
v_gene: TRBV5-1; j_gene: TRBJ1-1; CDR3aa: CASGTGYTEAFF